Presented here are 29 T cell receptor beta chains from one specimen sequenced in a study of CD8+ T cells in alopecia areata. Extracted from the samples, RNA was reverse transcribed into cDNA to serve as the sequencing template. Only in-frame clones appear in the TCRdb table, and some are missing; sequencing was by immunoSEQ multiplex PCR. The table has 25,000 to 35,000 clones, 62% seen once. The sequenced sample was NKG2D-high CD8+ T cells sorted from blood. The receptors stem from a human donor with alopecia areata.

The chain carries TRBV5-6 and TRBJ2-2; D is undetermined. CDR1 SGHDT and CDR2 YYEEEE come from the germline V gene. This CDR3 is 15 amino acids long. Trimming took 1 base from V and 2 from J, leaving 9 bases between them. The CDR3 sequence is CASSLIWENTGELFF. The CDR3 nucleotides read TGTGCCAGCAGCTTGATTTGGGAAAACACCGGGGAGCTGTTTTTT. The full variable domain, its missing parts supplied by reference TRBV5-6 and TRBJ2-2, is DAGVTQSPTHLIKTRGQQVTLRCSPKSGHDTVSWYQQALGQGPQFIFQYYEEEERQRGNFPDRFSGHQFPNYSSELNVNALLLGDSALYLCASSLIWENTGELFFGEGSRLTVL.

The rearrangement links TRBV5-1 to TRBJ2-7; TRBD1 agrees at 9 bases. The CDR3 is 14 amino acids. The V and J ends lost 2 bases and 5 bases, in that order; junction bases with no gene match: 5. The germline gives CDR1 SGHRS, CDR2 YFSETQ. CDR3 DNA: TGCGCCAGCAGCTTAGGGGACAGGGCCCACGAGCAGTACTTC. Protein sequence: CASSLGDRAHEQYF.

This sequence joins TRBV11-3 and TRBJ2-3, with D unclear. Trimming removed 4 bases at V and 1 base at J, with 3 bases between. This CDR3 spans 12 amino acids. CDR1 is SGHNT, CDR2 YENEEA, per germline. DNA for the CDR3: TGTGCCAGCAGCTATGGCACAGATACGCAGTATTTT. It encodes CASSYGTDTQYF. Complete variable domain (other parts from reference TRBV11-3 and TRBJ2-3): EAGVVQSPRYKIIEKKQPVAFWCNPISGHNTLYWYLQNLGQGPELLIRYENEEAVDDSQLPKDRFSAERLKGVDSTLKIQPAELGDSAVYLCASSYGTDTQYFGPGTRLTVL.

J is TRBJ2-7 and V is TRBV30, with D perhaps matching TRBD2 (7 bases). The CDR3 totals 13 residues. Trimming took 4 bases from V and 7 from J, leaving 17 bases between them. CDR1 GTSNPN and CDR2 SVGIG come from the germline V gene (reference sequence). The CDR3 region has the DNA TGTGCCTGGACCGTAGGGGGGGCCGAAGAGCAGTACTTC. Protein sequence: CAWTVGGAEEQYF.

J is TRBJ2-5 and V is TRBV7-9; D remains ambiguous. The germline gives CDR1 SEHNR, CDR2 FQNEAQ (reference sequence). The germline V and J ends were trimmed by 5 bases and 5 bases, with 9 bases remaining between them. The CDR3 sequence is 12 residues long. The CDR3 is CASSTPKETQYF. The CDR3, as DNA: TGTGCCAGCAGCACCCCCAAGGAGACCCAGTACTTC.

The CDR3 sequence: CAWSVQLAYEQYF. As DNA, the CDR3 is TGTGCCTGGAGTGTACAGTTGGCCTACGAGCAGTACTTC. The chain is built from TRBV30 and TRBJ2-7; D remains ambiguous. The germline gives CDR1 GTSNPN, CDR2 SVGIG (reference sequence). Trimming pared 0 bases from V and 2 bases from J, leaving 8 bases between. The CDR3 runs to 13 residues.

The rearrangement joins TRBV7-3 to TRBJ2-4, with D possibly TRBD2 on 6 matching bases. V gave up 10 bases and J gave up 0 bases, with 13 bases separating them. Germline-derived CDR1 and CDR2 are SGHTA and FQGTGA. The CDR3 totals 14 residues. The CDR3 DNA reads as TGTGCCACCAAGGGCGGGGTAGCCAAAAACATTCAGTACTTC. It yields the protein CATKGGVAKNIQYF.

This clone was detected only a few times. CDR3: CSVDGAGQVAVADTQYF. The DNA for the CDR3 is TGCAGCGTTGACGGCGCCGGGCAGGTAGCGGTTGCAGATACGCAGTATTTT. The chain recombines TRBV29-1 with TRBJ2-3; TRBD2 is a possible D gene (6 bases). Germline V lookup: CDR1 SQVTM, CDR2 ANQGSEA. This CDR3 comprises 17 residues. V lost 3 bases and J 4 bases, leaving 23 bases between the germline ends.

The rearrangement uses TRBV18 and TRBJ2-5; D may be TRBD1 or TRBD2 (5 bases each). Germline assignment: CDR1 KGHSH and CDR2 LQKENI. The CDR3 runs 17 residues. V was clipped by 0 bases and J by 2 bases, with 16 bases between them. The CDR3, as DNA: TGTGCCAGCTCACCACCCCCCGGGGCGAAACCACAAGAGACCCAGTACTTC. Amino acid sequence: CASSPPPGAKPQETQYF. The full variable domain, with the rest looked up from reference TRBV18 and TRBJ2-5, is NAGVMQNPRHLVRRRGQEARLRCSPMKGHSHVYWYRQLPEEGLKFMVYLQKENIIDESGMPKERFSAEFPKEGPSILRIQQVVRGDSAAYFCASSPPPGAKPQETQYFGPGTRLLVL.

The CDR3 loop is CASAATNQPQHF. For the CDR3, the DNA is TGTGCCTCCGCAGCGACCAATCAGCCCCAGCATTTT. The genes are TRBV28 and TRBJ1-5; D not certain. The germline V gene has CDR1 MDHEN and CDR2 SYDVKM. The CDR3 extends over 12 amino acids. The V gene lost 11 bases and the J gene lost 3 bases, with 11 bases spanning the gap.

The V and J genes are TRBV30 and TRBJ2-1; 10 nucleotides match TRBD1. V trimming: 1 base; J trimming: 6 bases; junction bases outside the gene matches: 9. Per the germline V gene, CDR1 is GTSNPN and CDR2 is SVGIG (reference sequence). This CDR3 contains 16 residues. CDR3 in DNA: TGTGCCTGGAGTGACTTGGACAGGGGGTGGTTCAATGAGCAGTTCTTC. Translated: CAWSDLDRGWFNEQFF.

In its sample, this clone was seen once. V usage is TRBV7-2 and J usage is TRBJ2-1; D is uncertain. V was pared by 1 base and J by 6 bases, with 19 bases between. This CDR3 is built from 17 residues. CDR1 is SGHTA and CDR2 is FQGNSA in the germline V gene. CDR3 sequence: CASSLVVADMAGNEQFF. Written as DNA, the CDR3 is TGTGCCAGCAGCTTAGTGGTAGCTGATATGGCAGGCAATGAGCAGTTCTTC. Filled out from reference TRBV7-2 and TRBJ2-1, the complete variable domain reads GAGVSQSPSNKVTEKGKDVELRCDPISGHTALYWYRQSLGQGLEFLIYFQGNSAPDKSGLPSDRFSAERTGGSVSTLTIQRTQQEDSAVYLCASSLVVADMAGNEQFFGPGTRLTVL.

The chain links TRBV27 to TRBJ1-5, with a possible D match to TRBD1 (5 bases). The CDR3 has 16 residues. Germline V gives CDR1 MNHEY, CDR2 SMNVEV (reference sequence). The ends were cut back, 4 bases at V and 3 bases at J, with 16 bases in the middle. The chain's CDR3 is CASSSGGGGSNQPQHF. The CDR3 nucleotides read TGTGCCAGCAGTTCCGGGGGGGGAGGGTCCAATCAGCCCCAGCATTTT.

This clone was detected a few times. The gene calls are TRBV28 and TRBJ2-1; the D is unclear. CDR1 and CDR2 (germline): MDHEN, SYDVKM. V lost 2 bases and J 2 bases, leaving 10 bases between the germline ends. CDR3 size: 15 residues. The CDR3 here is CASSLDSRTYNEQFF. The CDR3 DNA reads TGTGCCAGCAGTTTAGATAGCAGAACCTACAATGAGCAGTTCTTC.

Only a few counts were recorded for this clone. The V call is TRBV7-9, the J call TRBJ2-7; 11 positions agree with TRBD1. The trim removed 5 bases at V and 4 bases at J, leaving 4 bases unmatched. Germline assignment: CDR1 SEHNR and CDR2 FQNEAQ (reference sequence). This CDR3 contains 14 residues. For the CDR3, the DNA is TGTGCCAGCAGCCTGGACAGGGGGCTTTACGAGCAGTACTTC. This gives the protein CASSLDRGLYEQYF.

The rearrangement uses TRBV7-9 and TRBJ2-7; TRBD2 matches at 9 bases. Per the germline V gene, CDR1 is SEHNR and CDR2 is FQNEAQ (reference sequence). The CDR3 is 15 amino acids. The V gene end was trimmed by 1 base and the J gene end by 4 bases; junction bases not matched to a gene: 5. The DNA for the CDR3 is TGTGCCAGCAGCTTAGTAGCGGGAGACGGGTACGAGCAGTACTTC. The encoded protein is CASSLVAGDGYEQYF.

The CDR3 bases are TGTGCCAGCAGCCCGCTGGGCCAAGAGACCCAGTACTTC. Its protein is CASSPLGQETQYF. The V and J genes are TRBV7-3 and TRBJ2-5, with no clear D. V was pared by 5 bases and J by 1 base, with 8 bases between. Germline CDR1 reads SGHTA; CDR2 reads FQGTGA. The CDR3 totals 13 residues.

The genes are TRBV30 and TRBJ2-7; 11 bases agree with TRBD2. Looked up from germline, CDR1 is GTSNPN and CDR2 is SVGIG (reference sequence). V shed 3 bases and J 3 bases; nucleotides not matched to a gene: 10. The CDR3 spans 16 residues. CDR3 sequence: CAWSTELAGVFYEQYF. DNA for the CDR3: TGTGCCTGGAGCACCGAACTAGCGGGGGTATTCTACGAGCAGTACTTC. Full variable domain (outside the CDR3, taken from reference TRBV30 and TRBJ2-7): SQTIHQWPATLVQPVGSPLSLECTVEGTSNPNLYWYRQAAGRGLQLLFYSVGIGQISSEVPQNLSASRPQDRQFILSSKKLLLSDSGFYLCAWSTELAGVFYEQYFGPGTRLTVT.

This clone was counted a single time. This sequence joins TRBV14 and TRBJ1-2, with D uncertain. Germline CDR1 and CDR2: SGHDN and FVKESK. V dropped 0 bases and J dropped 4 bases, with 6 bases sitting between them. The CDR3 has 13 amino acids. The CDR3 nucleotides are TGTGCCAGCAGCCAAGAGAGCGGCTATGGCTACACCTTC. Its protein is CASSQESGYGYTF.

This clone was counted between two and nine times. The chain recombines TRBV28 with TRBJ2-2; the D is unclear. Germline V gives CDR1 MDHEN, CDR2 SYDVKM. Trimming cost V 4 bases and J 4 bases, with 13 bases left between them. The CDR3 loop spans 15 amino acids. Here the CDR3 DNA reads TGTGCCAGCAGTTCGGACCCTGGCCCCACCGGGGAGCTGTTTTTT. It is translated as CASSSDPGPTGELFF.

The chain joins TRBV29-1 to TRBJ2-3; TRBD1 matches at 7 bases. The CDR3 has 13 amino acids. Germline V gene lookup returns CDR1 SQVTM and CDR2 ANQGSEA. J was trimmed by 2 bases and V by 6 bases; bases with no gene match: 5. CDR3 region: CSVPGQNTDTQYF. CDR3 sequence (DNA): TGCAGCGTCCCGGGACAGAACACAGATACGCAGTATTTT.

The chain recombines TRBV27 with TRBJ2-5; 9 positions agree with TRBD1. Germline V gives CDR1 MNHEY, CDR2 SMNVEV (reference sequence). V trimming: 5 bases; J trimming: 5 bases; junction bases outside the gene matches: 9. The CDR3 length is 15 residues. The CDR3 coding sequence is TGTGCCAGCAGTGCCGTTACAGGGGGCAGGGAGACCCAGTACTTC. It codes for CASSAVTGGRETQYF.

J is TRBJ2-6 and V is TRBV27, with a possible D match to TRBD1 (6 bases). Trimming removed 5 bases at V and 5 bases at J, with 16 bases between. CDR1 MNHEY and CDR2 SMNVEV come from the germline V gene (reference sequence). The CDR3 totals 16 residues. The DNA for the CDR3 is TGTGCCAGCAGTCCAAACAGGGAGATCTGGGCCAACGTCCTGACTTTC. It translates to CASSPNREIWANVLTF.

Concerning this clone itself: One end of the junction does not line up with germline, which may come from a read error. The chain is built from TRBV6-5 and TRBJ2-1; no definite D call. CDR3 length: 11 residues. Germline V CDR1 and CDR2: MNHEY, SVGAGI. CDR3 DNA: TGTGCCACCAGTAAGTACAATGAGCAGTTCTTC. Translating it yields CATSKYNEQFF.

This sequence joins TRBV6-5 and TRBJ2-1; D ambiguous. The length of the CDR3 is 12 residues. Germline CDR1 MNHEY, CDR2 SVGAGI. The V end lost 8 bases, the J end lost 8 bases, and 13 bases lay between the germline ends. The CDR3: CASGWPDDEQFF. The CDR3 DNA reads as TGTGCCAGCGGGTGGCCGGATGATGAGCAGTTCTTC.

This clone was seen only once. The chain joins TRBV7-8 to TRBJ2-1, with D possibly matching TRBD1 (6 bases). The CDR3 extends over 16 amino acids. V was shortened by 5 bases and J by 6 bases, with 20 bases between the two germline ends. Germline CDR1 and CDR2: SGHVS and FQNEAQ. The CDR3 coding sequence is TGTGCCAGCAGCCACAATAGTAAGAAAGGGGGCAATGAGCAGTTCTTC. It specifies CASSHNSKKGGNEQFF.

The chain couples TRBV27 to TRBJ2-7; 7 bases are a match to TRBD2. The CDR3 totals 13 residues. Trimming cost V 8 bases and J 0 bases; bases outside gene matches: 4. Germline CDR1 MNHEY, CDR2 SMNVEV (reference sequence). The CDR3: CASGGLGSYEQYF. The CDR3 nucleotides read TGTGCCAGCGGAGGACTAGGCTCCTACGAGCAGTACTTC.

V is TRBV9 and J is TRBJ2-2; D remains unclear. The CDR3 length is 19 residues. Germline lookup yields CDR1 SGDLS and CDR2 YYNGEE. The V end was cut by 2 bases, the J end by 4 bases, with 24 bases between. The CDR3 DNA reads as TGTGCCAGCAGCGTGGATAGGAACCCGATTCGAAGGTCCACCGGGGAGCTGTTTTTT. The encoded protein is CASSVDRNPIRRSTGELFF.

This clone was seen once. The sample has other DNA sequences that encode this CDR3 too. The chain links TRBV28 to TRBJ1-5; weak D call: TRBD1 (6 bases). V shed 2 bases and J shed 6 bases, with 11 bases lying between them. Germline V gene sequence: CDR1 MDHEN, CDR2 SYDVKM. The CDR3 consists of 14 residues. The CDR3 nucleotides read TGTGCCAGCAGTTTAGGTCAGGGGAGTCAGCCCCAGCATTTT. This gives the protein CASSLGQGSQPQHF.